Listed below are T cell receptor beta chains from one sample, sequenced in a study of shared clonotypes between healthy human individuals. The assay was immunoSEQ multiplex PCR, and TCRdb's table has in-frame clones only and misses some. The top ten hold about 0.45% of the sample, which has some 1,600,000 clones, 95% to 99% seen once. Sequencing was carried out using naive CD4+ T cells sorted from blood. The source is a man aged 30-40 years in good health. The CDR3 runs from the conserved cysteine through the conserved F or W. Each record gives: clone size, J gene, V gene, D gene, CDR3 protein, CDR3 DNA. A D gene is named only where the DNA matches it firmly. Rows give clone size only sometimes, using once, few, many, or a class for an expanded clone.

- | TRBJ2-2 | TRBV9 | - | CASSVWAELTGELFF | TGTGCCAGCAGCGTATGGGCGGAACTCACCGGGGAGCTGTTTTTT
- | TRBJ2-7 | TRBV9 | TRBD1 | CASSAHGTGVEHEQYF | TGTGCCAGCAGCGCTCATGGGACAGGGGTAGAACACGAGCAGTACTTC
- | TRBJ2-5 | TRBV9 | - | CASSRSLATGETQYF | TGTGCCAGCAGCAGGAGTCTAGCGACGGGCGAGACCCAGTACTTC
- | TRBJ1-1 | TRBV5-5 | - | CASSLFSALGNTEAFF | TGTGCCAGCAGCTTGTTTTCAGCCCTCGGCAACACTGAAGCTTTCTTT
- | TRBJ2-5 | TRBV5-4 | - | CASSLASLGETQYF | TGTGCCAGCAGCTTAGCCTCCCTAGGAGAGACCCAGTACTTC
- | TRBJ2-3 | TRBV18 | - | CASSPGADTQYF | TGTGCCAGCTCACCAGGGGCAGATACGCAGTATTTT
once | TRBJ2-7 | TRBV2 | - | CASLLWGAGSYEQYF | TGTGCCAGCCTCCTGTGGGGGGCGGGGTCCTACGAGCAGTACTTC
- | TRBJ2-7 | TRBV21-1 | - | CASSKDCGTGAARYEQYF | TGTGCCAGCAGCAAAGACTGCGGGACAGGGGCCGCGAGATACGAGCAGTACTTC
- | TRBJ2-5 | TRBV5-8 | - | CASSLEDF | TGTGCCAGCAGCTTGGAGGACTTC
- | TRBJ2-1 | TRBV14 | - | CASSPRWGAGNEQFF | TGTGCCAGCAGCCCCCGGTGGGGGGCAGGGAATGAGCAGTTCTTC
- | TRBJ2-1 | TRBV2 | TRBD2 | CASTPQGLASYNEQFF | TGTGCCAGCACCCCCCAAGGACTAGCTTCCTACAATGAGCAGTTCTTC
- | TRBJ1-2 | TRBV9 | - | CASSVVDRQRDYGYTF | TGTGCCAGCAGCGTAGTTGACAGACAAAGAGATTATGGCTACACCTTC
- | TRBJ2-4 | TRBV29-1 | - | CSVGPTGKNIQYF | TGCAGCGTAGGCCCGACTGGCAAAAACATTCAGTACTTC
- | TRBJ2-7 | TRBV19 | - | CASSMSSLSSYEQYF | TGTGCCAGTAGTATGTCCAGCCTCAGCTCCTACGAGCAGTACTTC
- | TRBJ2-1 | TRBV28 | TRBD2 | CASSSGLAYEQFF | TGTGCCAGCAGTTCGGGACTAGCGTATGAGCAGTTCTTC
- | TRBJ2-5 | TRBV6-5 | - | CASSPGTGAPETQYF | TGTGCCAGCAGTCCGGGAACCGGTGCCCCTGAGACCCAGTACTTC
- | TRBJ2-3 | TRBV10-3 | - | CAISELADSGLGTQYF | TGTGCCATCAGTGAGTTAGCTGACTCGGGATTGGGTACGCAGTATTTT
- | TRBJ2-7 | TRBV7-6 | - | CASSSYPTTSSYEQYF | TGTGCCAGCAGCTCTTACCCCACTACTAGTTCCTACGAGCAGTACTTC
- | TRBJ1-2 | TRBV2 | - | CASSGIANYGYTF | TGTGCCAGCAGTGGAATAGCTAACTATGGCTACACCTTC
- | TRBJ2-6 | TRBV9 | - | CASSVAVSGANVLTF | TGTGCCAGCAGCGTAGCTGTATCTGGGGCCAACGTCCTGACTTTC
- | TRBJ2-3 | TRBV25-1 | TRBD2 | CASSERGSTDTQYF | TGTGCCAGCAGTGAGCGGGGGAGCACAGATACGCAGTATTTT
- | TRBJ2-3 | TRBV6-1 | TRBD1 | CASREGDRGTDTQYF | TGTGCCAGCAGGGAGGGGGACAGGGGCACAGATACGCAGTATTTT
- | TRBJ2-5 | TRBV6-5 | - | CASRTDSRQETQYF | TGTGCCAGCAGAACCGACAGCCGCCAAGAGACCCAGTACTTC
- | TRBJ1-5 | TRBV19 | - | CASSPPDRTNQPQHF | TGTGCCAGTAGCCCACCGGACCGGACTAATCAGCCCCAGCATTTT
- | TRBJ2-5 | TRBV7-9 | - | CASSSTMYRETQYF | TGTGCCAGCAGCTCCACGATGTACAGGGAGACCCAGTACTTC
- | TRBJ2-7 | TRBV7-8 | - | CASSPSPRELYEQYF | TGTGCCAGCAGCCCCTCTCCCAGGGAGCTATACGAGCAGTACTTC
once | TRBJ1-1 | TRBV4-1 | - | CASSLSARQYTEAFF | TGCGCCAGCAGCCTCTCGGCTCGCCAATACACTGAAGCTTTCTTT
- | TRBJ2-7 | TRBV7-8 | - | CASSLDRPSSYEQYF | TGTGCCAGCAGCCTAGACAGGCCGAGCTCCTACGAGCAGTACTTC
- | TRBJ1-1 | TRBV11-2 | - | CASSLEGGYDTEAFF | TGTGCCAGCAGCTTAGAGGGGGGGTATGACACTGAAGCTTTCTTT
- | TRBJ2-3 | TRBV19 | - | CATRGVGTDTQYF | TGTGCCACTCGAGGGGTGGGAACAGATACGCAGTATTTT
- | TRBJ1-2 | TRBV29-1 | TRBD1 | CSDGQVNYGYTF | TGCAGCGACGGACAGGTCAACTATGGCTACACCTTC
- | TRBJ1-5 | TRBV7-2 | - | CASSLAAYSGQPQHF | TGTGCCAGCAGCTTGGCTGCCTACAGTGGTCAGCCCCAGCATTTT
- | TRBJ2-5 | TRBV27 | TRBD1 | CASSTTGGPQTQYF | TGTGCCAGCAGCACTACAGGGGGCCCACAGACCCAGTACTTC
- | TRBJ2-7 | TRBV4-2 | TRBD2 | CASSQAGGSSYEQYF | TGTGCCAGCAGCCAAGCGGGGGGAAGCTCCTACGAGCAGTACTTC
- | TRBJ2-5 | TRBV7-6 | TRBD1 | CASSLESTGAGETQYF | TGTGCCAGCAGCTTAGAGAGTACAGGGGCCGGAGAGACCCAGTACTTC
- | TRBJ2-1 | TRBV5-1 | TRBD2 | CASSLDLSGVNEQFF | TGCGCCAGCAGCTTGGATTTAAGCGGGGTGAATGAGCAGTTCTTC
- | TRBJ2-3 | TRBV7-9 | - | CASSPTRKGSTDTQYF | TGTGCCAGCAGCCCCACGAGGAAGGGAAGCACAGATACGCAGTATTTT
- | TRBJ2-1 | TRBV9 | TRBD2 | CASSTIAGGYNEQFF | TGTGCCAGCAGCACGATAGCGGGAGGGTACAATGAGCAGTTCTTC
once | TRBJ2-3 | TRBV7-3 | TRBD1 | CASSSLRQGPDTQYF | TGTGCCAGCAGCTCGCTACGACAGGGGCCAGATACGCAGTATTTT
- | TRBJ2-1 | TRBV18 | - | CASSPKTSPYNEQFF | TGTGCCAGCTCACCAAAGACTAGTCCCTACAATGAGCAGTTCTTC
- | TRBJ2-5 | TRBV28 | - | CASSYRRRSSANQETQYF | TGTGCCAGCAGCTACCGACGAAGGAGCAGCGCAAACCAAGAGACCCAGTACTTC
- | TRBJ1-1 | TRBV29-1 | - | CSVVVGNTEAFF | TGCAGCGTTGTGGTTGGCAACACTGAAGCTTTCTTT
once | TRBJ2-7 | TRBV28 | TRBD2 | CASSRTSGTRTEQYF | TGTGCCAGCAGCCGAACTAGCGGGACTCGAACGGAGCAGTACTTC
- | TRBJ1-2 | TRBV18 | - | CASSPLSRTVNYGYTF | TGTGCCAGCTCACCACTCTCCCGGACAGTCAACTATGGCTACACCTTC
once | TRBJ1-5 | TRBV27 | TRBD1 | CASSTQGALNQPQHF | TGTGCCAGCAGCACTCAGGGGGCGCTAAATCAGCCCCAGCATTTT